This T cell receptor beta chain appears in the sequencing data of a study of T cells after yellow fever vaccination. The 5'RACE template-switching step produced TCR cDNA and added a universal primer site and UMIs. Via MiXCR, TCRdb re-called the 5' RACE reads, giving one row per CDR3 protein. This table has some 600,000 distinct CDR3 sequences, roughly an eighth appearing once. The CDR3 covers 14 residues. Germline-derived CDR1 and CDR2 are SGHVS and FQNEAQ. Trimming pared 8 bases from V and 0 bases from J, leaving 8 bases between. In the case of this clonotype: What it recognizes is unknown.

Whole-study findings and limits: Detected again after the booster were most primary-vaccination clones, at about 96% CD4 and 70% to 90% CD8.

This rearrangement joins TRBV7-8 to TRBJ2-6; a weak D match, TRBD1 (6 bases). The specimen comprised PBMCs, sampled on the day of the yellow fever booster vaccination. The sequence derives from a man aged 25-45 years who received the YFV17D yellow fever vaccine. The CDR3 loop reads CASAQGSGANVLTF. The DNA of the CDR3 is TGTGCCAGCGCACAGGGCTCTGGGGCCAACGTCCTGACTTTC.